This T cell receptor beta chain originates from a study of OX40 agonist ivuxolimab in advanced cancers. Autoimmune disease history or systemic immunosuppression meant exclusion. The assay was immunoSEQ multiplex PCR, and TCRdb's table has in-frame clones only and misses some. The sample shows about 83,000 clones, under 95% of them seen only once. V trimming: 5 bases; J trimming: 0 bases; junction bases outside the gene matches: 5. Germline values: CDR1 MNHEY, CDR2 SMNVEV (reference sequence). CDR3 length equals 15 residues. This sample comprised CD4+ or CD8+ T cells sorted from blood, obtained in a trial of the OX40 agonist ivuxolimab. This clonotype was obtained from an adult with an advanced solid tumor such as melanoma, head and neck, liver or kidney cancer. The rearrangement links TRBV27 to TRBJ2-3; 7 bases are a match to TRBD1. This CDR3 reads CASSTRDSSTDTQYF. CDR3 nucleotide sequence: TGTGCCAGCAGTACCCGGGACAGCAGCACAGATACGCAGTATTTT.